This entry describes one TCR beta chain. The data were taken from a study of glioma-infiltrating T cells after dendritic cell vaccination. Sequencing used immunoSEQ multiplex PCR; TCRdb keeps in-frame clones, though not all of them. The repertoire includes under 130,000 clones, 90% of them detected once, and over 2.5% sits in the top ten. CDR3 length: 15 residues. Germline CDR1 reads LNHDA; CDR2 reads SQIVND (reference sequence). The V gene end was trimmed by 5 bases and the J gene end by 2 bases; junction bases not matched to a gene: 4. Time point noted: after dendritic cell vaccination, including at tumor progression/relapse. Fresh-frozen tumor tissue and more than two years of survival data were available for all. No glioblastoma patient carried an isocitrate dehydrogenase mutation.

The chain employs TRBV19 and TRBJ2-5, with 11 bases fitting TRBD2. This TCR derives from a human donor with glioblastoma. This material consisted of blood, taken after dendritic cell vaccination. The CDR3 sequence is CASSAVAGGQETQYF. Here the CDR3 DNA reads TGTGCCAGTAGTGCCGTAGCGGGGGGGCAAGAGACCCAGTACTTC.